This T cell receptor (beta chain) was documented in a study of T cell responses to AZD1222 COVID-19 vaccine. A word on this clone: What it binds is unknown.

V was trimmed by 4 bases and J by 4 bases, leaving 19 bases between them. The germline V gene encodes CDR1 SGHRS and CDR2 YFSETQ. This CDR3 has 16 residues. Produced via immunoSEQ multiplex PCR; TCRdb's table is partial and in-frame only. The table includes 130,000 to 150,000 clones, 92% detected once. General study points: The study found Spike-specific TCR breadth and depth rose after two AZD1222 doses. The donor group comprised mostly white British people and more females; the analysis possibly underestimated clonal diversity. Baseline antibody screening turned up just six seropositive AZD1222 recipients. Nearly half of spike-specific TCRs reportedly target unmutated variant regions.

This chain joins TRBV5-1 and TRBJ2-3, with TRBD2 as a possible D gene (6 bases). The sample consisted of peripheral blood, taken on day 0 of AZD1222 vaccination. The sequence was obtained from an adult in good health. CDR3 in amino acids: CASSPPDYPPADTQYF. The DNA for the CDR3 is TGCGCCAGCAGCCCTCCGGACTATCCCCCTGCAGATACGCAGTATTTT.